The 12 T cell receptor beta chains below come from one sample, sequenced in a study of cytomegalovirus exposure and HLA in healthy donors. Use of 60 Vbeta and 13 Jbeta primers characterized the PCR. Some clones are missing from TCRdb's copy, which holds only in-frame ones; the method was immunoSEQ multiplex PCR. This sample has some 120,000 clones, with around 80% found just once. Sequencing was performed on PBMCs. These receptors were obtained from a man aged 25 to 45 in good health and CMV-seronegative.

The chain is built from TRBV5-1 and TRBJ2-6; tentatively, D is TRBD1 (6 bases). CDR1 is SGHRS and CDR2 is YFSETQ in the germline V gene. Trimming took 4 bases from V and 1 from J, leaving 9 bases between them. The CDR3 totals 15 residues. The CDR3, as DNA: TGCGCCAGCAGCGTACAGGGTTCTGGGGCCAACGTCCTGACTTTC. As protein: CASSVQGSGANVLTF.

The chain links TRBV28 to TRBJ2-7; D might be TRBD2 (6 bases). The ends were cut back, 4 bases at V and 2 bases at J, with 15 bases in the middle. The CDR3 is 15 amino acids. Looked up from germline, CDR1 is MDHEN and CDR2 is SYDVKM. The CDR3 DNA reads as TGTGCCAGCAGTTCCCGGCTAGCGTGGGCCTACGAGCAGTACTTC. Amino acid sequence: CASSSRLAWAYEQYF.

This clone was counted ten times or more. This chain connects TRBV25-1 to TRBJ1-4; unclear D gene. V was cut by 2 bases and J by 8 bases, with 12 bases left in between. This CDR3 region has 14 residues. Germline assignment: CDR1 MGHDK and CDR2 SYGVNS. The CDR3, as DNA: TGTGCCAGCAGTGAACCGGGGTTAGGCGAAAAACTGTTTTTT. Its translation: CASSEPGLGEKLFF.

The V and J genes are TRBV5-4 and TRBJ2-1, with 12 bases lining up with TRBD2. The CDR3 totals 15 residues. Trimming took 4 bases from V and 4 from J; bases not matched to a gene: 3. The V gene's germline CDR1 is SGHNT and CDR2 YYREEE (reference sequence). The CDR3 DNA reads as TGTGCCAGCAGCCGGACTAGCGGGGTATACAATGAGCAGTTCTTC. Residues: CASSRTSGVYNEQFF.

The chain uses TRBV7-2 and TRBJ2-1, with 7 bases identical to TRBD2. J gave up 15 bases and V 0 bases, and 11 bases lay outside the gene matches. Germline CDR1 and CDR2: SGHTA and FQGNSA. This CDR3 region has 14 residues. CDR3 DNA sequence: TGTGCCAGCAGCTTAGCGTTGACGGGAGGTTGGTGGTTCTTC. Protein product: CASSLALTGGWWFF.

This clone was seen a handful of times. The V gene is TRBV5-1, the J gene TRBJ2-1; D is uncertain. The CDR3 length is 14 residues. The V and J ends lost 1 base and 5 bases respectively, with 10 bases between them. Germline V gives CDR1 SGHRS, CDR2 YFSETQ. The CDR3 nucleotides read TGCGCCAGCAGCTTGATTGTACAGAACAATGAGCAGTTCTTC. As protein: CASSLIVQNNEQFF.

This clone was observed a handful of times. This chain connects TRBV28 to TRBJ1-1; the match to TRBD1 covers 8 bases. The CDR3 extends over 13 amino acids. With V trimmed by 5 bases and J by 6 bases, 5 bases remained unmatched. Per the germline V gene, CDR1 is MDHEN and CDR2 is SYDVKM. CDR3 sequence: CASSPPGGSEAFF. The CDR3 DNA follows: TGTGCCAGCAGTCCCCCAGGGGGCTCTGAAGCTTTCTTT.

The chain recombines TRBV19 with TRBJ2-5; 11 positions agree with TRBD2. This CDR3 spans 14 amino acids. With 6 bases clipped from V and 5 bases from J, the junction kept 5 bases outside the gene matches. Germline V gives CDR1 LNHDA, CDR2 SQIVND (reference sequence). CDR3 sequence: CASRTSGTGETQYF. In DNA form, the CDR3 reads TGTGCCAGTAGGACTAGCGGGACGGGGGAGACCCAGTACTTC.

V gene TRBV6-5 combines with J gene TRBJ1-1; a possible D gene is TRBD1 (6 bases). Trimming shortened V by 2 bases and J by 10 bases, and 14 bases separated the two germline ends. The CDR3 is 13 residues long. Germline CDR1 reads MNHEY; CDR2 reads SVGAGI. As DNA, the CDR3 is TGTGCCAGCAGTTACGGACAGAGTAGTCGAGCTTTCTTT. Protein sequence: CASSYGQSSRAFF.

V is TRBV4-3 and J is TRBJ2-7; D gene uncertain. Germline assignment: CDR1 LGHNA and CDR2 YSLEER. CDR3 length: 15 amino acids. V was shortened by 0 bases and J by 4 bases, with 13 bases between the two germline ends. The CDR3 loop reads CASSQDFSNRYEQYF. CDR3 sequence (DNA): TGCGCCAGCAGCCAAGATTTTTCCAATAGATACGAGCAGTACTTC.

The chain carries TRBV5-4 and TRBJ2-4; 12 positions agree with TRBD2. Trimming at V came to 0 bases and at J to 3 bases, leaving 10 bases not matched to a gene. The length of the CDR3 is 19 residues. Germline CDR1 and CDR2: SGHNT and YYREEE (reference sequence). CDR3 nucleotide sequence: TGTGCCAGCAGCTTGGACCTAGCGGGGGGGCCTAAGGACAAAAACATTCAGTACTTC. It is translated as CASSLDLAGGPKDKNIQYF.

The chain combines TRBV2 with TRBJ2-6, with D possibly being TRBD2 (6 bases). The V gene's germline CDR1 is SNHLY and CDR2 FYNNEI. V was shortened by 8 bases and J by 0 bases, with 14 bases between the two germline ends. The CDR3 is 16 residues long. CDR3: CASSGGANSGANVLTF. The DNA of the CDR3 is TGTGCCAGCTCCGGGGGAGCCAACTCTGGGGCCAACGTCCTGACTTTC.